Included here is one T cell receptor beta chain sequence, with context. This entry belongs to a study of blood T cell repertoires in COVID-19. Authors' processing steps: Quantification of nucleated cells was approximated via reference gene primer amplification. The method was immunoSEQ multiplex PCR; TCRdb's version includes in-frame clones alone and lacks a portion of them. D and trimming come from the DNA, and the V and J calls and clone size come from that table. This table has 120,000 or so clones, over 60% appearing once. Deletions cut 2 bases from V and 6 bases from J, with 10 bases between. From germline, CDR1 is GTSNPN and CDR2 SVGIG (reference sequence). The CDR3 runs to 13 residues.

This chain connects TRBV30 to TRBJ1-4; weak D call: TRBD1 (5 bases). The TCR comes from a man aged 35-49 years with active or convalescent COVID-19. The sequenced material came from peripheral blood. This CDR3 is CAWSQDTHEKLFF. CDR3 nucleotide sequence: TGTGCCTGGAGTCAGGACACTCATGAAAAACTGTTTTTT.